The TCR beta chain under discussion was sequenced for a study of vaccination effects on CD4 cells after COVID-19. In the ViraFEST assay, antigen-specific CD4+ clonotypes were identified by expansion after peptide-pool stimulation. Upon completion of around ten days in culture, CD4+ T cells were isolated. It was on days 3 and 7 that half the medium was replaced with IL-2 medium. Data came from immunoSEQ multiplex PCR; TCRdb stores just in-frame clones and leaves some out. The sample has under 85,000 clones; around 76% are singletons. The germline V gene has CDR1 SGHAT and CDR2 FQNNGV. The CDR3 has 14 amino acids. Trimming took 6 bases from V and 2 from J, leaving 13 bases between them. Turning to this clone: Its antigen remains unidentified.

This receptor was obtained from a human donor who received a COVID-19 vaccine. This chain joins TRBV11-2 and TRBJ2-5; D unclear. Sample: CD4+ T cells from PBMCs cultured with HCoV-229E spike peptides, taken before COVID-19 vaccination. CDR3 nucleotide sequence: TGTGCCAGCAGTCCTGCTACCGATCAAGAGACCCAGTACTTC. This codes for CASSPATDQETQYF. The full variable domain, in which reference TRBV11-2 and TRBJ2-5 provide the parts outside the CDR3, is EAGVAQSPRYKIIEKRQSVAFWCNPISGHATLYWYQQILGQGPKLLIQFQNNGVVDDSQLPKDRFSAERLKGVDSTLKIQPAKLEDSAVYLCASSPATDQETQYFGPGTRLLVL.